A single sample is the source of the 6 T cell receptor beta chains below, sequenced in a study of OX40 agonist ivuxolimab in advanced cancers. Repertoires were generated with immunoSEQ multiplex PCR, while TCRdb's copy carries only in-frame clones and drops some. The sample consists of about 100,000 clones, around 90% of them appearing once. The input for sequencing was CD4+ or CD8+ T cells sorted from blood, taken in a trial of the OX40 agonist ivuxolimab. These receptors came from an adult with an advanced solid tumor such as melanoma, head and neck, liver or kidney cancer.

This rearrangement joins TRBV28 to TRBJ2-6, with no clear D. The CDR3 is made up of 15 amino acids. V gave up 1 base and J gave up 4 bases, with 8 bases separating them. In germline, CDR1 is MDHEN, CDR2 SYDVKM. In nucleotides, the CDR3 is TGTGCCAGCAGTTTATCCTTCCCCGGGGCCAACGTCCTGACTTTC. Translating it yields CASSLSFPGANVLTF.

The rearrangement links TRBV2 to TRBJ2-7; 7 positions agree with TRBD1. Germline V gene lookup returns CDR1 SNHLY and CDR2 FYNNEI. The CDR3 totals 12 residues. The junction had 4 bases not matched to a gene; V was cut back by 6 bases and J by 5 bases. The CDR3 DNA sequence: TGTGCCAGCAGCGTCGACAGGGACGAGCAGTACTTC. Residues: CASSVDRDEQYF.

V usage is TRBV6-5 and J usage is TRBJ1-2; D is unclear. This CDR3 comprises 12 residues. Germline values: CDR1 MNHEY, CDR2 SVGAGI. Trimming shortened V by 9 bases and J by 6 bases, and 14 bases separated the two germline ends. CDR3 protein: CASRLGENGYTF. Here the CDR3 DNA reads TGTGCCAGTCGACTTGGGGAGAATGGCTACACCTTC.

The V and J genes are TRBV5-1 and TRBJ2-3; a weak D match, TRBD1 (6 bases). The CDR3 is 14 amino acids. V lost 4 bases to trimming and J lost 3 bases, with 12 bases between them. Germline CDR1 and CDR2: SGHRS and YFSETQ. CDR3 in amino acids: CASSPNRVTDTQYF. The CDR3 DNA reads TGCGCCAGCAGCCCCAACAGGGTTACAGATACGCAGTATTTT.

The CDR3, as DNA: TGTGCCAGCAGCCTGTCGGGGGCGGCCTACGAGCAGTACTTC. This gives the protein CASSLSGAAYEQYF. V usage is TRBV5-6 and J usage is TRBJ2-7; D is possibly TRBD1 or TRBD2 (6 bases each). The CDR3 covers 14 residues. The V end was cut by 4 bases, the J end by 2 bases, with 13 bases between. CDR1 and CDR2 from the germline V gene are SGHDT and YYEEEE.

The rearrangement uses TRBV14 and TRBJ2-2; 8 bases match TRBD2. The ends lost 0 bases at V and 4 bases at J; junction bases unmatched: 16. CDR3 length equals 20 residues. The germline gives CDR1 SGHDN, CDR2 FVKESK. The CDR3, as DNA: TGTGCCAGCAGCCAAGATTGGGGTGAAAGGGGACTAGTCTCCACCGGGGAGCTGTTTTTT. Encoded protein: CASSQDWGERGLVSTGELFF.